This passage covers 20 T cell receptor beta chains from one sample sequenced in a study of OX40 agonist ivuxolimab in advanced cancers. Assay used: immunoSEQ multiplex PCR; TCRdb lists only in-frame clones, some missing. The data show about 40,000 clones, approximately 81% seen once. The material sequenced was CD4+ or CD8+ T cells sorted from blood, taken in a trial of the OX40 agonist ivuxolimab. The origin of the receptors is an adult with an advanced solid tumor such as melanoma, head and neck, liver or kidney cancer.

By proportion, this clone is large. The chain links TRBV2 to TRBJ1-3, with 9 bases aligning to TRBD1. This CDR3 has 17 residues. J was trimmed by 4 bases and V by 7 bases; bases with no gene match: 14. The germline V gene encodes CDR1 SNHLY and CDR2 FYNNEI. CDR3 bases: TGTGCCAGCACTCACCGGGACAGGGTATACTCCGGAAACACCATATATTTT. This codes for CASTHRDRVYSGNTIYF.

The chain joins TRBV7-2 to TRBJ2-3; the D is unclear. Germline assignment: CDR1 SGHTA and CDR2 FQGNSA. The V and J ends lost 6 bases and 6 bases respectively, with 10 bases between them. The CDR3 has 12 amino acids. In nucleotides, the CDR3 is TGTGCCAGCAGGCGTCAAGGGGATACGCAGTATTTT. The encoded protein is CASRRQGDTQYF.

The DNA of the CDR3 is TGCGCCAGCAGCCAAGAGGAGGTAACCGGGGAGCTGTTTTTT. Translated, it gives CASSQEEVTGELFF. V is TRBV4-3 and J is TRBJ2-2; possibly TRBD2 for D (5 bases). V was pared by 0 bases and J by 5 bases, with 7 bases between. This CDR3 region has 14 residues. CDR1 is LGHNA, CDR2 YSLEER, per germline.

This clone has just a few counts. V is TRBV2 and J is TRBJ1-1, with D hard to call. V dropped 6 bases and J dropped 4 bases, with 9 bases sitting between them. The CDR3 totals 12 residues. Germline assignment: CDR1 SNHLY and CDR2 FYNNEI. The CDR3 DNA reads as TGTGCCAGCAGAAAAGGAGGCACTGAAGCTTTCTTT. This encodes CASRKGGTEAFF.

The J gene is TRBJ1-2, the V gene TRBV12-5; D unresolved. The CDR3 consists of 14 residues. V lost 2 bases and J lost 1, with 8 bases in between. Germline V CDR1 and CDR2: LGHNT, FRNRAP. The CDR3 DNA follows: TGTGCTAGTGGTTTGCTGCAAAGTAACTATGGCTACACCTTC. Encoded protein: CASGLLQSNYGYTF.

The genes are TRBV4-3 and TRBJ2-3, with 9 bases fitting TRBD2. V shed 0 bases, J shed 5 bases, and the junction held 9 bases outside the gene matches. CDR1 and CDR2 (germline): LGHNA, YSLEER. The length of the CDR3 is 17 residues. CDR3 protein: CASSQDGTSRNGDTQYF. The CDR3 DNA follows: TGCGCCAGCAGCCAAGATGGGACTAGCCGAAATGGAGATACGCAGTATTTT.

This sequence joins TRBV7-8 and TRBJ2-1; D remains ambiguous. With 5 bases removed from V and 6 bases from J, the gap between germline ends came to 5 bases. The CDR3 length is 11 residues. Germline V gene data show CDR1 as SGHVS and CDR2 as FQNEAQ. The CDR3 spells CASSPVNEQFF. For the CDR3, the DNA is TGTGCCAGCAGCCCCGTCAATGAGCAGTTCTTC.

The chain joins TRBV7-5 to TRBJ2-5; the D call of TRBD2 is as the table states it, not checked on the DNA. TRBV7-5 is classified as a pseudogene. This CDR3 spans 16 amino acids. The DNA for the CDR3 is TGTGTCAGAAGCGATGAATCCCTAGCGGGGCGGGGGACCCAGTACTTC. Protein sequence: CVRSDESLAGRGTQYF.

The J gene is TRBJ2-3, the V gene TRBV6-5; D may be TRBD1 (5 bases). Trimming shortened V by 5 bases and J by 2 bases, and 14 bases separated the two germline ends. CDR1 and CDR2 from the germline V gene are MNHEY and SVGAGI. CDR3 size: 15 residues. As DNA, the CDR3 is TGTGCCAGCAGTCCGACAGTTCGGGCCACAGATACGCAGTATTTT. It specifies CASSPTVRATDTQYF.

The chain recombines TRBV25-1 with TRBJ2-1; 9 bases agree with TRBD2. Germline V CDR1 and CDR2: MGHDK, SYGVNS. V lost 7 bases, J lost 7 bases, and 8 bases stayed unmatched. The CDR3 runs 14 residues. This chain's CDR3 is CASTRGLARNEQFF. The CDR3 region has the DNA TGTGCCAGCACCCGGGGACTAGCTAGAAATGAGCAGTTCTTC.

This clone has more than one count but fewer than ten. The chain carries TRBV29-1 and TRBJ2-7, with D possibly TRBD1 on 5 matching bases. Germline-derived CDR1 and CDR2 are SQVTM and ANQGSEA. Trimming took off 1 base at V and 5 bases at J, with 6 bases between the two ends. The CDR3 has 11 residues. CDR3 sequence reads: CSVEADNEQYF. The CDR3 nucleotides read TGCAGCGTTGAAGCGGACAACGAGCAGTACTTC.

A word on this clone: Other nucleotide sequences from this sample produce the same CDR3. This chain links TRBV11-2 with TRBJ1-1; D is unclear. Germline-derived CDR1 and CDR2 are SGHAT and FQNNGV. V lost 4 bases and J lost 1, with 7 bases in between. The CDR3 runs 13 residues. This CDR3 reads CASSSISNTEAFF. The CDR3 DNA follows: TGTGCCAGCAGCTCGATATCGAACACTGAAGCTTTCTTT.

This clone appeared a few times. V usage is TRBV7-9 and J usage is TRBJ1-2, with D perhaps TRBD1 (5 bases). Germline lookup yields CDR1 SEHNR and CDR2 FQNEAQ (reference sequence). The CDR3 is 14 residues long. The V end was cut by 3 bases, the J end by 4 bases, with 12 bases between. CDR3 sequence: CASSFTGVGYGYTF. CDR3 DNA: TGTGCCAGCAGCTTCACGGGGGTGGGCTATGGCTACACCTTC.

The chain couples TRBV7-3 to TRBJ2-3, with a tentative D call TRBD2 (6 bases). With 2 bases removed from V and 6 bases from J, the gap between germline ends came to 15 bases. This CDR3 is 15 amino acids long. Germline lookup yields CDR1 SGHTA and CDR2 FQGTGA. The CDR3 reads CASSLVGGTSDTQYF. The DNA of the CDR3 is TGTGCCAGCAGCTTAGTGGGCGGGACGTCGGATACGCAGTATTTT.

The chain couples TRBV15 to TRBJ1-1, with D hard to call. This CDR3 has 12 residues. Looked up from germline, CDR1 is LNHNV and CDR2 is YYDKDF (reference sequence). The germline V and J ends were trimmed by 5 bases and 4 bases, with 8 bases remaining between them. This CDR3 is CATSATGTEAFF. The CDR3 nucleotides read TGTGCCACCAGCGCCACTGGCACTGAAGCTTTCTTT.

V usage is TRBV13 and J usage is TRBJ1-5, with 8 nucleotides matching TRBD1. Germline trimming cut 3 bases from V and 6 bases from J; bases unmatched to any gene: 4. Per germline, CDR1 PRHDT and CDR2 FYEKMQ (reference sequence). This CDR3 has 14 residues. CDR3 nucleotides: TGTGCCAGCAGCTTTTCAGGGGGCGGTCAGCCCCAGCATTTT. Amino acids: CASSFSGGGQPQHF.

The genes are TRBV15 and TRBJ1-3; D not resolved. V lost 0 bases, J lost 1 base, and 7 bases lay in between. CDR3 length: 15 amino acids. The V gene's germline CDR1 is LNHNV and CDR2 YYDKDF (reference sequence). This CDR3 reads CATSRDMGSGNTIYF. The CDR3, as DNA: TGTGCCACCAGCAGAGATATGGGGTCTGGAAACACCATATATTTT.

V is TRBV9 and J is TRBJ1-5; D ambiguous. The CDR3 extends over 14 amino acids. The germline V gene has CDR1 SGDLS and CDR2 YYNGEE. The germline V and J ends were trimmed by 0 bases and 7 bases, with 11 bases remaining between them. The CDR3 sequence: CASSVGTGRQPQHF. In nucleotides, the CDR3 is TGTGCCAGCAGCGTAGGCACTGGGAGGCAGCCCCAGCATTTT.

This clone was counted only a few times. This sequence joins TRBV6-5 and TRBJ1-2; 9 nucleotides agree with TRBD1. V shed 4 bases and J 4 bases; nucleotides not matched to a gene: 7. The germline V gene encodes CDR1 MNHEY and CDR2 SVGAGI. CDR3 length: 15 residues. DNA for the CDR3: TGTGCCAGCAGTTCAGGACAGGGGAGCAGCTATGGCTACACCTTC. It translates to CASSSGQGSSYGYTF.

This rearrangement joins TRBV30 to TRBJ2-7, with TRBD1 matching over 7 bases. Germline values: CDR1 GTSNPN, CDR2 SVGIG (reference sequence). The CDR3 contains 12 residues. The CDR3 sequence is CATRDRDYEQYF. The DNA for the CDR3 is TGTGCGACCCGGGACAGAGACTACGAGCAGTACTTC.